The present TCR beta chain was sequenced within a study of cytomegalovirus exposure and HLA in healthy donors. Per the germline V gene, CDR1 is LGHNA and CDR2 is YNFKEQ. The CDR3 covers 17 residues. V trimming: 4 bases; J trimming: 7 bases; junction bases outside the gene matches: 12. Researchers ran the PCR with 60 Vbeta and 13 Jbeta primers. Only in-frame clones appear in the TCRdb table, and some are missing; sequencing was by immunoSEQ multiplex PCR. The table has about 97,000 clones, 63% seen once. This clonotype was obtained from a human donor in good health. The rearrangement uses TRBV4-2 and TRBJ2-1; TRBD1 matches 11 bases. Sequenced input: PBMCs. In nucleotides, the CDR3 is TGTGCCAGCAGCCGAGACCCGGGACAGGGGGTTGGGAATGAGCAGTTCTTC. Protein product: CASSRDPGQGVGNEQFF.